The 21 T cell receptor beta chains below were found in one sample sequenced in a study of T cells after yellow fever vaccination (dated by TCRdb to the late 2010s). The library was made by 5' RACE. TCRdb lists the instrument as Illumina NovaSeq 6000. TCRdb reprocessed the public reads (quality trimming at Q25 with fastp, clone calling with MiXCR) and kept in-frame beta chains. Rows are unified per CDR3 protein, each entry keeping the most common DNA and genes. The sample profile shows 250,000 or so distinct CDR3 sequences; approximately 3.6% of them were found once. In total, the top ten clones hold about 20% of the sample. The meaning of the sample's treatment or condition label: live attenuated yellow fever vaccine strain. Specimen: PBMCs, collected 15 days after the yellow fever booster vaccination. These receptors were collected from a man between 18 and 35 years old who received the YFV17D yellow fever vaccine.

At least ten counts were recorded for this clonotype. For the CDR3, the DNA is TGCAGTGCTAGAGTTCTAGCGGGGGGGGTGGAGACCCAGTACTTC. As protein: CSARVLAGGVETQYF. The V gene is TRBV20-1, the J gene TRBJ2-5, with TRBD2 matching over 12 bases. The CDR3 loop spans 15 amino acids. The J segment lost 5 bases and the V segment lost 1 base, leaving 5 bases of the junction unmatched. CDR1 is DFQATT, CDR2 SNEGSKA, per germline (reference sequence).

In its sample, this clonotype was seen many times. The chain combines TRBV10-1 with TRBJ2-1; D possibly uses TRBD1 or TRBD2 (6 bases each). Germline CDR1 reads WNHNN; CDR2 reads SYGVQD (reference sequence). The ends were cut back, 2 bases at V and 4 bases at J, with 9 bases in the middle. CDR3 length: 14 residues. CDR3 loop: CASSERGEYNEQFF. For the CDR3, the DNA is TGCGCCAGCAGTGAGAGGGGGGAATACAATGAGCAGTTCTTC.

This clonotype was seen at least ten times. This chain connects TRBV27 to TRBJ2-1, with TRBD1 identical over 7 bases. V lost 5 bases to trimming and J lost 0 bases; unmatched junction nucleotides: 4. The V gene's germline CDR1 is MNHEY and CDR2 SMNVEV (reference sequence). The CDR3 is 15 residues long. The DNA of the CDR3 is TGTGCCAGCAGTCGGTGGGACAGCTCCTACAATGAGCAGTTCTTC. Translating gives CASSRWDSSYNEQFF.

The sample holds many counts of this clonotype. The rearrangement uses TRBV7-2 and TRBJ2-7; TRBD2 matches at 8 bases. The CDR3 totals 15 residues. Germline values: CDR1 SGHTA, CDR2 FQGNSA. J gave up 0 bases and V 1 base, and 2 bases lay outside the gene matches. The CDR3 sequence is CASSLDGTSSYEQYF. DNA for the CDR3: TGTGCCAGCAGCTTAGACGGGACTAGCTCCTACGAGCAGTACTTC.

This clonotype was recorded at least ten times. V usage is TRBV5-6 and J usage is TRBJ2-4; D may be TRBD2 (5 bases). This CDR3 spans 16 amino acids. The germline V gene encodes CDR1 SGHDT and CDR2 YYEEEE. Trimming stripped 4 bases from V and 7 bases from J, with 21 bases between. The CDR3 sequence: CASSLALGWELNIQYF. In DNA form, the CDR3 reads TGTGCCAGCAGCCTGGCGTTGGGATGGGAGTTGAACATTCAGTACTTC.

V gene TRBV16 combines with J gene TRBJ1-1; unclear D gene. V lost 0 bases and J 3 bases, leaving 5 bases between the germline ends. The CDR3 consists of 13 residues. Germline V CDR1 and CDR2: KGHSY, FQNENV. CDR3 loop: CASSQSRDTEAFF. CDR3 nucleotides: TGTGCCAGCAGCCAATCTCGGGACACTGAAGCTTTCTTT.

At least ten counts were recorded for this clonotype. This chain connects TRBV7-2 to TRBJ2-5; D is possibly TRBD2 (7 bases). This CDR3 has 13 amino acids. V dropped 4 bases and J dropped 7 bases, with 13 bases sitting between them. Germline CDR1 SGHTA, CDR2 FQGNSA. The CDR3 sequence: CASSSRGRGTQYF. In DNA form, the CDR3 reads TGTGCCAGCAGCTCAAGGGGGAGGGGGACCCAGTACTTC.

This clonotype has at least ten counts. J is TRBJ1-3 and V is TRBV20-1; D remains ambiguous. In germline, CDR1 is DFQATT, CDR2 SNEGSKA (reference sequence). Trimming took 6 bases from V and 0 from J, leaving 12 bases between them. This CDR3 has 14 amino acids. CDR3 bases: TGCAGTGCGGAGGCCCTGAGCTCTGGAAACACCATATATTTT. Amino acid sequence: CSAEALSSGNTIYF.

This clonotype was found many times. V is TRBV6-5 and J is TRBJ2-5; D gene ambiguous. Germline V gene sequence: CDR1 MNHEY, CDR2 SVGAGI. The germline V and J ends were trimmed by 0 bases and 2 bases, with 4 bases remaining between them. The CDR3 loop spans 13 amino acids. The CDR3 sequence: CASSYSNQETQYF. The CDR3 nucleotides read TGTGCCAGCAGTTACTCGAATCAAGAGACCCAGTACTTC.

This clonotype has just a few counts. V gene TRBV7-9 combines with J gene TRBJ1-6; 9 nucleotides match TRBD1. The CDR3 is made up of 14 amino acids. Germline CDR1 and CDR2: SEHNR and FQNEAQ (reference sequence). V shed 8 bases and J 11 bases; nucleotides not matched to a gene: 10. This CDR3 reads CASRRPGQGTPLHF. The DNA for the CDR3 is TGTGCCAGCCGAAGACCGGGACAGGGAACACCCCTCCACTTT.

This clonotype was seen at least ten times. The chain carries TRBV5-1 and TRBJ2-3; TRBD1 might be the D (6 bases). The CDR3 runs 14 residues. V lost 0 bases and J lost 4, with 9 bases in between. CDR1 is SGHRS, CDR2 YFSETQ, per germline. The CDR3 DNA reads TGCGCCAGCAGCTTGGGTACAGGGTCAGATACGCAGTATTTT. Amino acid sequence: CASSLGTGSDTQYF. The full variable domain, completed using reference TRBV5-1 and TRBJ2-3, is KAGVTQTPRYLIKTRGQQVTLSCSPISGHRSVSWYQQTPGQGLQFLFEYFSETQRNKGNFPGRFSGRQFSNSRSEMNVSTLELGDSALYLCASSLGTGSDTQYFGPGTRLTVL.

The chain uses TRBV4-2 and TRBJ2-6; no clear D. Germline loops: CDR1 LGHNA, CDR2 YNFKEQ. This CDR3 spans 15 amino acids. V lost 5 bases and J 0 bases, leaving 8 bases between the germline ends. The CDR3 DNA is TGTGCCAGCAGCTACGAGGACTCTGGGGCCAACGTCCTGACTTTC. Amino acid sequence: CASSYEDSGANVLTF.

This clonotype was observed a few times. The chain couples TRBV6-2 or TRBV6-3 to TRBJ1-1; 7 bases fit TRBD1. J lost 10 bases, V lost 2 bases, and 13 bases had no gene match. Germline V gives CDR1 MNHEY, CDR2 SVGEGT. This CDR3 comprises 15 residues. CDR3 amino acids: CASSYPWYRGKGAFF. The CDR3 bases are TGTGCCAGCAGTTACCCTTGGTACAGGGGCAAGGGAGCTTTCTTT.

In this sample, this clonotype turned up many times. The rearrangement uses TRBV20-1 and TRBJ2-3; TRBD2 might be the D (5 bases). CDR1 is DFQATT, CDR2 SNEGSKA, per germline (reference sequence). CDR3 size: 14 residues. V dropped 0 bases and J dropped 1 base, with 8 bases sitting between them. The CDR3 sequence is CSARDPGGTDTQYF. The CDR3 DNA reads TGCAGTGCTAGAGATCCCGGGGGCACAGATACGCAGTATTTT.

This clonotype was counted at least ten times. The gene calls are TRBV11-1 and TRBJ1-1; D is undetermined. The CDR3 sequence is 18 residues long. V was pared by 6 bases and J by 0 bases, with 23 bases between. CDR1 SGHAT and CDR2 FQDESV come from the germline V gene (reference sequence). The CDR3 DNA is TGTGCCAGCAGTCGAACCGGGTTTCCGCAGCGGTTGAACACTGAAGCTTTCTTT. It is translated as CASSRTGFPQRLNTEAFF.

This chain joins TRBV10-3 and TRBJ2-2; D unresolved. Germline V gives CDR1 ENHRY, CDR2 SYGVKD. V was cut by 4 bases and J by 4 bases, with 13 bases left in between. The CDR3 loop spans 15 amino acids. The CDR3 DNA reads as TGTGCCATCAGTGTGGGCCCTTCAGGCACCGGGGAGCTGTTTTTT. Amino acid sequence: CAISVGPSGTGELFF.

This clonotype was observed a few times. J is TRBJ1-1 and V is TRBV14; TRBD1 matches 9 bases. Germline values: CDR1 SGHDN, CDR2 FVKESK. The CDR3 loop spans 15 amino acids. V dropped 1 base and J dropped 4; count of bases not matched to a gene: 4. The CDR3 DNA sequence: TGTGCCAGCAGCCAAGGTGGACAGGGGTCCACTGAAGCTTTCTTT. Translating it yields CASSQGGQGSTEAFF.

This clonotype was observed at least ten times. The V and J genes are TRBV2 and TRBJ2-3; D is unresolved. Between the trimmed V and J ends, which lost 3 bases and 9 bases, there was a span of 7 bases. The CDR3 covers 11 residues. Germline CDR1 and CDR2: SNHLY and FYNNEI. CDR3 sequence reads: CASSDRGTQYF. The CDR3 coding sequence is TGTGCCAGCAGTGACCGTGGGACGCAGTATTTT.

Ten or more counts support this clonotype. The CDR3 nucleotides are TGCGCCAGCAGCTTGGCGGCGGGGTACACCGGGGAGCTGTTTTTT. Translation: CASSLAAGYTGELFF. This sequence joins TRBV5-1 and TRBJ2-2; D might be TRBD2 (6 bases). The V gene lost 0 bases and the J gene lost 3 bases, with 9 bases spanning the gap. CDR1 is SGHRS, CDR2 YFSETQ, per germline. The CDR3 extends over 15 amino acids.

This clonotype was seen repeatedly, ten times or more. V is TRBV4-1 and J is TRBJ2-7; D is ambiguous. Trimming shortened V by 1 base and J by 0 bases, and 4 bases separated the two germline ends. The V gene's germline CDR1 is MGHRA and CDR2 YSYEKL. This CDR3 is 13 amino acids long. This CDR3 is CASSQAASYEQYF. Written as DNA, the CDR3 is TGCGCCAGCAGCCAAGCGGCCTCCTACGAGCAGTACTTC.

This clonotype turned up a few times. The chain employs TRBV20-1 and TRBJ2-5; perhaps TRBD2 as D (7 bases). The CDR3 has 18 amino acids. Trimming removed 1 base at V and 4 bases at J, with 25 bases between. CDR1 DFQATT and CDR2 SNEGSKA come from the germline V gene (reference sequence). The DNA of the CDR3 is TGCAGTGCTAGAGTTGCCGGGGGGCGCGGGAGAGGAAGAGAGACCCAGTACTTC. Translating it yields CSARVAGGRGRGRETQYF.